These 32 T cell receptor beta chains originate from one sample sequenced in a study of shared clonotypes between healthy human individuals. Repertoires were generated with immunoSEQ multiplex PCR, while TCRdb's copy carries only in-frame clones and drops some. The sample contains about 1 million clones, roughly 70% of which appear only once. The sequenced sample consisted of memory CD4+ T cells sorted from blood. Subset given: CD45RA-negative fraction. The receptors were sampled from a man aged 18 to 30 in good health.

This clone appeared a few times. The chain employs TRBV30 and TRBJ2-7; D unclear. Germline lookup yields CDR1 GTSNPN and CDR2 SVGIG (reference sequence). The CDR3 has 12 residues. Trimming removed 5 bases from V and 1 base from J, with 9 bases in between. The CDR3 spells CAWGKNSYEQYF. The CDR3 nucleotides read TGTGCCTGGGGAAAAAATTCCTACGAGCAGTACTTC.

CDR3 sequence: CASSPVGGGGELFF. CDR3 sequence (DNA): TGTGCCAGCTCACCAGTCGGAGGCGGCGGGGAGCTGTTTTTT. The rearrangement joins TRBV18 to TRBJ2-2; maybe TRBD2 (5 bases). Deletions cut 2 bases from V and 7 bases from J, with 11 bases between. Looked up from germline, CDR1 is KGHSH and CDR2 is LQKENI. This CDR3 has 14 residues.

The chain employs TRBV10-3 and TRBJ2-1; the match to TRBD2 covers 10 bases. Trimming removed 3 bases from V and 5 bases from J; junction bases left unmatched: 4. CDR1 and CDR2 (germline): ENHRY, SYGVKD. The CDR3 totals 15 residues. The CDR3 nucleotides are TGTGCCATCAGTGACGCTAGCGGGGGAAACAATGAGCAGTTCTTC. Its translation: CAISDASGGNNEQFF.

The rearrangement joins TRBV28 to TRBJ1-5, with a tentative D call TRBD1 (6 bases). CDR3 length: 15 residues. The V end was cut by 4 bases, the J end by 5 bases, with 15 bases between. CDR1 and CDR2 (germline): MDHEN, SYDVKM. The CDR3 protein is CASSSQGLGDQPQHF. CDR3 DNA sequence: TGTGCCAGCAGTTCACAGGGCTTGGGCGATCAGCCCCAGCATTTT.

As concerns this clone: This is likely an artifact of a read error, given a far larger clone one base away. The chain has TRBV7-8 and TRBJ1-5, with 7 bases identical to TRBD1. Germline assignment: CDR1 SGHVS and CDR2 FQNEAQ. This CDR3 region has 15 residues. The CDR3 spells CASNLDRVGNQPQHF. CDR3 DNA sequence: TGTGCCAGCAACTTAGACAGGGTAGGCAATCAGCCCCAGCATTTT.

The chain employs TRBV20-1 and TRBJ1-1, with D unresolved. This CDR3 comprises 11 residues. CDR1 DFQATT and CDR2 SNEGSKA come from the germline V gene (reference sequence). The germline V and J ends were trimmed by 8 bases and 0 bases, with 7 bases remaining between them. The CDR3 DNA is TGCAGTACGGTGATGAACACTGAAGCTTTCTTT. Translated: CSTVMNTEAFF.

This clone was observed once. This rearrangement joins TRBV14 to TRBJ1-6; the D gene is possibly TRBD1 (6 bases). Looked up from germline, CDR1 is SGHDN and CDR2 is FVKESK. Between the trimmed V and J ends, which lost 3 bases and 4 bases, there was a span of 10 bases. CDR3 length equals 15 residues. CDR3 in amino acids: CASSHGTGYNSPLHF. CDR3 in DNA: TGTGCCAGCAGCCATGGAACAGGGTATAATTCACCCCTCCACTTT.

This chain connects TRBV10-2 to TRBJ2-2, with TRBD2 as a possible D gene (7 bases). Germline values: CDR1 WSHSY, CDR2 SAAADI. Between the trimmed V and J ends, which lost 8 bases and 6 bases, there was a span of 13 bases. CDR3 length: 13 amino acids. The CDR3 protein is CASRGAFPGELFF. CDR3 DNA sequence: TGCGCCAGCCGGGGGGCCTTCCCCGGGGAGCTGTTTTTT.

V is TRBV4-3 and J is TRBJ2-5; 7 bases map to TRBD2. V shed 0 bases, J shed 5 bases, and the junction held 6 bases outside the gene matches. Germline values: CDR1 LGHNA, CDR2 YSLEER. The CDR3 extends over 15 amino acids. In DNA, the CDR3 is TGCGCCAGCAGCCAAGAGGCAGGGCGGGGGGAGACCCAGTACTTC. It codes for CASSQEAGRGETQYF.

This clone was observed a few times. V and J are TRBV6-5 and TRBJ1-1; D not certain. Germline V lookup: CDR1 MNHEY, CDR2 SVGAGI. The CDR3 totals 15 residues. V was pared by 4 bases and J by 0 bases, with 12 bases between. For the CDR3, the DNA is TGTGCCAGCAGTTCCTTCTGGACGGTGAACACTGAAGCTTTCTTT. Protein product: CASSSFWTVNTEAFF.

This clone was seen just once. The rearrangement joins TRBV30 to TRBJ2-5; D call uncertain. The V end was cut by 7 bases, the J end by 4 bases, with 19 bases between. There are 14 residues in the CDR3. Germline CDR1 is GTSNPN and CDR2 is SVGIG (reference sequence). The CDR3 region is CASKLGSRAETQYF. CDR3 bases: TGTGCCTCCAAACTGGGATCCCGGGCAGAGACCCAGTACTTC.

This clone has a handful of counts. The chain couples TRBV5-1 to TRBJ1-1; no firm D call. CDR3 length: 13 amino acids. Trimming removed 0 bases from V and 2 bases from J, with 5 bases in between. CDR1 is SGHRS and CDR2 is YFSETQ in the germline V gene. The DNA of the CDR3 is TGCGCCAGCAGCTTGGCGGCTAACACTGAAGCTTTCTTT. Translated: CASSLAANTEAFF. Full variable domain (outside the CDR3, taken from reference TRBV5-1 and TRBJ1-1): KAGVTQTPRYLIKTRGQQVTLSCSPISGHRSVSWYQQTPGQGLQFLFEYFSETQRNKGNFPGRFSGRQFSNSRSEMNVSTLELGDSALYLCASSLAANTEAFFGQGTRLTVV.

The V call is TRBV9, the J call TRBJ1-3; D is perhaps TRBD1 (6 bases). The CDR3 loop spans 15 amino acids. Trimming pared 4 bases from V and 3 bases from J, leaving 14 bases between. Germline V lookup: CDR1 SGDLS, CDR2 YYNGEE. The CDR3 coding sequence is TGTGCCAGCAGCCGCACCACAGGGCTTGGAAACACCATATATTTT. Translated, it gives CASSRTTGLGNTIYF.

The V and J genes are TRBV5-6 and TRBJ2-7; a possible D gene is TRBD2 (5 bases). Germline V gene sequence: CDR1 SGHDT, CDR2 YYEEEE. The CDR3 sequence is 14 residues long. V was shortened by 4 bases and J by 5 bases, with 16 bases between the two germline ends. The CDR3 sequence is CASSRREFNHEQYF. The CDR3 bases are TGTGCCAGCAGCCGCCGGGAATTCAACCACGAGCAGTACTTC. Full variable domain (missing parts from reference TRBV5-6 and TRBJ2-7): DAGVTQSPTHLIKTRGQQVTLRCSPKSGHDTVSWYQQALGQGPQFIFQYYEEEERQRGNFPDRFSGHQFPNYSSELNVNALLLGDSALYLCASSRREFNHEQYFGPGTRLTVT.

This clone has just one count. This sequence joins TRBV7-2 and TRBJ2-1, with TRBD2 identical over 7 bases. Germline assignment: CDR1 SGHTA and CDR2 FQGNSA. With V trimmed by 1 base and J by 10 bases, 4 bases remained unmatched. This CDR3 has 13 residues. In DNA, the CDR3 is TGTGCCAGCAGCTTAGGGGACTACAGCGAGCAGTTCTTC. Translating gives CASSLGDYSEQFF. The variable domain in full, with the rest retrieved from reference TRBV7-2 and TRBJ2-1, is GAGVSQSPSNKVTEKGKDVELRCDPISGHTALYWYRQSLGQGLEFLIYFQGNSAPDKSGLPSDRFSAERTGGSVSTLTIQRTQQEDSAVYLCASSLGDYSEQFFGPGTRLTVL.

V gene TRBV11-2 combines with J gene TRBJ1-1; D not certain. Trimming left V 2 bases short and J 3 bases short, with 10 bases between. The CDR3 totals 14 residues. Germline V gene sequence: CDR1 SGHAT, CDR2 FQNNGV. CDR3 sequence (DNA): TGTGCCAGCAGCTTAACACAGAAGTACACTGAAGCTTTCTTT. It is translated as CASSLTQKYTEAFF.

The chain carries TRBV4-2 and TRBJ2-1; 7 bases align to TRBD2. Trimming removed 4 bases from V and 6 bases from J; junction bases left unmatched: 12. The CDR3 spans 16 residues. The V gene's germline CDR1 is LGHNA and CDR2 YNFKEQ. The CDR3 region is CASSPNWGTTSNEQFF. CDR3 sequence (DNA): TGTGCCAGCAGCCCCAACTGGGGGACTACCTCCAATGAGCAGTTCTTC.

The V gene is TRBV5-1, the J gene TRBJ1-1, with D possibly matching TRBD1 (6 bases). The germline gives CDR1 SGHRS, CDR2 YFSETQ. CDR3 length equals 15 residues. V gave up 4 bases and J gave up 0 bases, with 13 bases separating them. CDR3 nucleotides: TGCGCCAGCAGCCCACAGGGCGTGATGAACACTGAAGCTTTCTTT. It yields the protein CASSPQGVMNTEAFF.

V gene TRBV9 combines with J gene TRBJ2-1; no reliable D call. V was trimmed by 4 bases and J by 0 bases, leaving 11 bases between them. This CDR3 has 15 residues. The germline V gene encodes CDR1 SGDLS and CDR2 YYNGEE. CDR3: CASSWSTSSYNEQFF. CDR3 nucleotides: TGTGCCAGCAGCTGGAGCACCAGCTCCTACAATGAGCAGTTCTTC.

The CDR3 loop reads CAWSEEGKTQYF. In DNA, the CDR3 is TGTGCCTGGAGTGAAGAGGGAAAGACCCAGTACTTC. V is TRBV30 and J is TRBJ2-5, with D tentatively TRBD2 (5 bases). The CDR3 is 12 residues long. Germline-derived CDR1 and CDR2 are GTSNPN and SVGIG (reference sequence). Between the trimmed V and J ends, which lost 1 base and 6 bases, there was a span of 9 bases. The entire variable domain, with the rest obtained from reference TRBV30 and TRBJ2-5, is as follows: SQTIHQWPATLVQPVGSPLSLECTVEGTSNPNLYWYRQAAGRGLQLLFYSVGIGQISSEVPQNLSASRPQDRQFILSSKKLLLSDSGFYLCAWSEEGKTQYFGPGTRLLVL.

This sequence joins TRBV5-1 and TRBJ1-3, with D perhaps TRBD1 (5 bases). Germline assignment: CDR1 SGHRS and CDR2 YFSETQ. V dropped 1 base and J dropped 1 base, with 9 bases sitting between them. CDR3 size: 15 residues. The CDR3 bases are TGCGCCAGCAGCTTGATGGGGGATTCTGGAAACACCATATATTTT. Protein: CASSLMGDSGNTIYF.

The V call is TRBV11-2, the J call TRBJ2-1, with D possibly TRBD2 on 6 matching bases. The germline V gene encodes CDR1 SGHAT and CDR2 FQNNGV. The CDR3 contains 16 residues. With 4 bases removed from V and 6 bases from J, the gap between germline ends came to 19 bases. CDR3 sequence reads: CASSSGPSGFFNEQFF. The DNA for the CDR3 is TGTGCCAGCAGCTCGGGCCCCAGCGGGTTCTTCAATGAGCAGTTCTTC.

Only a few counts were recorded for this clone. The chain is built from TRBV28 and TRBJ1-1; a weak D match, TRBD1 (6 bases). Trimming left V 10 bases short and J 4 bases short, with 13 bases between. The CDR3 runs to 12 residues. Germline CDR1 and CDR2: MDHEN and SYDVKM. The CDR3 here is CAIQGRRTEAFF. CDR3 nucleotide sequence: TGTGCCATACAGGGTCGGCGCACTGAAGCTTTCTTT.

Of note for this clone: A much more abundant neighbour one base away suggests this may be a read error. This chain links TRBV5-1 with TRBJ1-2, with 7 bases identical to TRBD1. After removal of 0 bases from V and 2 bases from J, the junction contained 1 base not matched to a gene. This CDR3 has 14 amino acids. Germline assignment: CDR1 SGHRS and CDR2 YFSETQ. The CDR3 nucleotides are TGCGCCAGCAGCTTGGAACAGGGGAACTATGGCTACACCTTC. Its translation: CASSLEQGNYGYTF.

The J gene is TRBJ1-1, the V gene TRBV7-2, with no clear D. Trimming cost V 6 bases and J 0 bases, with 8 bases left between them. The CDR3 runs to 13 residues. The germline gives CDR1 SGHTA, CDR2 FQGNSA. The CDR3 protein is CASRLRMNTEAFF. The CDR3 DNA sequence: TGTGCCAGCAGGCTCCGGATGAACACTGAAGCTTTCTTT.

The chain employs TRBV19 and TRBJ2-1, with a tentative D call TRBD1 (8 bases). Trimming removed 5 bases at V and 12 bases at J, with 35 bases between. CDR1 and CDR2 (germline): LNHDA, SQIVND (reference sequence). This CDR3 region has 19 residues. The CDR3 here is CASSSTGQGAKTSPFRQFF. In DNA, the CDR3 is TGTGCCAGTAGTTCGACAGGACAGGGAGCTAAGACTAGCCCTTTCAGGCAGTTCTTC.

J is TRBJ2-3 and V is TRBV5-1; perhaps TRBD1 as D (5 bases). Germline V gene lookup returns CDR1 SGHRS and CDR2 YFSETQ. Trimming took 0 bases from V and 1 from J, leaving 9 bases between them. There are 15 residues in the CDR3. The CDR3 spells CASSLGQQGTDTQYF. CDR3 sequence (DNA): TGCGCCAGCAGCTTGGGCCAACAGGGCACAGATACGCAGTATTTT.

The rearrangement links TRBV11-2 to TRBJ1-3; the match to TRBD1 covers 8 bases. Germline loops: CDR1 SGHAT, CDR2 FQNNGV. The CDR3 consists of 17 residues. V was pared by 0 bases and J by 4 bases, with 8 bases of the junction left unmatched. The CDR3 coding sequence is TGTGCCAGCAGCTTAGATAGGGCCAGGGGGCGCGGAAACACCATATATTTT. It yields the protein CASSLDRARGRGNTIYF.

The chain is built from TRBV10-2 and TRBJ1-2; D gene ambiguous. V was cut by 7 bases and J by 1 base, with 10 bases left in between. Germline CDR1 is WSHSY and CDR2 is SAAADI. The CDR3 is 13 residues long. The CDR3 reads CASTQQINYGYTF. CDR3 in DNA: TGCGCCAGCACGCAGCAGATTAACTATGGCTACACCTTC.

CDR3 coding DNA: TGTGCCAGCAGTTTCCTGGCACAGAAGTACCCCAACTGTGGGAGCACCATATATTTT. It is translated as CASSFLAQKYPNCGSTIYF. V is TRBV27 and J is TRBJ1-3; D is undetermined. The ends were cut back, 3 bases at V and 9 bases at J, with 30 bases in the middle. This CDR3 has 19 amino acids. Germline values: CDR1 MNHEY, CDR2 SMNVEV (reference sequence).

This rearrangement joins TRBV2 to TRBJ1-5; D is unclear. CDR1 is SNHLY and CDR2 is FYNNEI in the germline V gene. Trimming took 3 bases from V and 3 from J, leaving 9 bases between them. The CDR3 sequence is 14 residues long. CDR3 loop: CASSEIFPNQPQHF. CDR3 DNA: TGTGCCAGCAGTGAGATATTCCCCAATCAGCCCCAGCATTTT.

Here the CDR3 reads CASRKAGVGYEQYF. In nucleotides, the CDR3 is TGCGCCAGCAGAAAAGCGGGGGTGGGCTACGAGCAGTACTTC. The chain couples TRBV4-1 to TRBJ2-7; TRBD2 matches at 8 bases. The junction had 7 bases not matched to a gene; V was cut back by 6 bases and J by 3 bases. The CDR3 sequence is 14 residues long. Germline CDR1 is MGHRA and CDR2 is YSYEKL.